This T cell receptor beta chain was captured in a study of blood T cell repertoires in COVID-19. Study in general: Spain, Italy and the United States supplied samples that represented acute and convalescent COVID-19. The cDNA or gDNA used as material had been derived from T cells, B-cell-depleted T cells, or PBMCs.

The CDR3 spans 12 residues. From germline, CDR1 is LNHDA and CDR2 SQIVND (reference sequence). V shed 8 bases and J shed 2 bases, with 10 bases lying between them. How the authors handled the data: Amplification with reference gene primers provided the estimates of nucleated cell counts. Profiled with immunoSEQ multiplex PCR; TCRdb holds only in-frame clones, not every one. Clone size and V and J calls were adopted from that table, with D and trimming inferred from the DNA. This sample yields roughly 150,000 clones, of which around 88% are seen a single time; around 5% belongs to the top ten. This clonotype was sampled from a human donor in a cohort sampled during active COVID-19. Sequencing was carried out using peripheral blood. The V call is TRBV19, the J call TRBJ2-7, with D possibly being TRBD1 (6 bases). Here the CDR3 reads CASGGRPYEQYF. The CDR3 region has the DNA TGTGCCAGTGGGGGCAGGCCCTACGAGCAGTACTTC.